This T cell receptor (beta chain) was documented in a study of cytomegalovirus exposure and HLA in healthy donors. Study-wide context: The roughly 130 validation repertoires used the same platform as the 550 to 700 first-cohort repertoires (as reported by a later analysis). Points from the study as a whole: The classifier, whose performance was assessed in both the original and validation cohorts, reportedly diagnosed cytomegalovirus status with high specificity and sensitivity. In vitro checks showed that a few CMV-associated chains really do target CMV antigens.

Separate from the approximately 670-subject first cohort, the approximately 120-subject validation cohort was the one that the donors belonged to. Remarks on this clone: The antigen is unknown.

The V gene lost 0 bases and the J gene lost 5 bases, with 10 bases spanning the gap. The CDR3 loop spans 14 amino acids. Germline lookup yields CDR1 MNHNS and CDR2 SASEGT. The method was immunoSEQ multiplex PCR; TCRdb's version includes in-frame clones alone and lacks a portion of them. The sample carries more than 250,000 clones, 87% recorded once. J is TRBJ1-2 and V is TRBV6-1; D gene uncertain. The source material was PBMCs. This receptor was identified in a woman aged 30 to 39 in good health and CMV-seropositive. The CDR3 DNA reads TGTGCCAGCAGTGAAGCCCCGACGGATTATGGCTACACCTTC. Translating it yields CASSEAPTDYGYTF.